The sequence of this TCR beta chain was determined in a study of blood T cell repertoires in COVID-19. As for the study in general: The cDNA or gDNA used as material had been derived from T cells, B-cell-depleted T cells, or PBMCs.

Produced via immunoSEQ multiplex PCR; TCRdb's table is partial and in-frame only. The sample contains about 150,000 clones, over 65% of which appear only once. V shed 5 bases and J 7 bases; nucleotides not matched to a gene: 16. This CDR3 has 16 residues. The germline V gene encodes CDR1 LGHNA and CDR2 YNFKEQ. This chain joins TRBV4-2 and TRBJ2-7, with 8 bases identical to TRBD2. The clonotype originates from a man between 65 and 85 years old with acute or convalescent COVID-19. The sequenced sample was peripheral blood. The CDR3 nucleotides are TGTGCCAGCAGCTCCCGACTAGCGCCACAAGGGGGGGAGCAGTACTTC. Translation gives CASSSRLAPQGGEQYF.